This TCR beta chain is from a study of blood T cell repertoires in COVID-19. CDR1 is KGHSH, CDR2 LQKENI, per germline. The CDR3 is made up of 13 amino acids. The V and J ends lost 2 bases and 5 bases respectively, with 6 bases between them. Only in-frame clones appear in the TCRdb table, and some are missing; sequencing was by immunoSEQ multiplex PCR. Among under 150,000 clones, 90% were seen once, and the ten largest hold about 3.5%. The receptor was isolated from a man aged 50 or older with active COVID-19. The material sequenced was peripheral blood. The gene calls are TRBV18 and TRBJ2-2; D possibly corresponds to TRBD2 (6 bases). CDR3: CASSPAGTGELFF. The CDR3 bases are TGTGCCAGCTCACCAGCGGGGACCGGGGAGCTGTTTTTT.